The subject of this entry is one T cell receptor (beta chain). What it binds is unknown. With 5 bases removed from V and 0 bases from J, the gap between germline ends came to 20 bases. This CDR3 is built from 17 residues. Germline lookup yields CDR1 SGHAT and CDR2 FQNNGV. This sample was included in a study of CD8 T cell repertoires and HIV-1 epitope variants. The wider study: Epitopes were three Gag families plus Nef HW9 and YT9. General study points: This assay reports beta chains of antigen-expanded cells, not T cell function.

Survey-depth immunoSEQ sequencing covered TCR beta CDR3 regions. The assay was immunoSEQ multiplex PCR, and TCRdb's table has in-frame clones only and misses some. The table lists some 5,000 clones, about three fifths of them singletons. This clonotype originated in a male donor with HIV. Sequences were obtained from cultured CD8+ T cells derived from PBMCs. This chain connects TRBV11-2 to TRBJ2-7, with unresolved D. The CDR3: CASSPRAGPSSSYEQYF. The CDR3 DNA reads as TGTGCCAGCAGCCCCCGAGCAGGTCCCTCTAGCTCCTACGAGCAGTACTTC.